This TCR beta chain was sequenced for a study of identical twins. Points from the study as a whole: Twin pairs had excess sharing that was weaker in beta out-of-frame sequences. Invariant MAIT and iNKT cells could partly confound zero-insertion analyses. Fewer insertions marked abundant cord blood beta clonotypes; young adult naive trended weakly, memory not at all.

A universal primer site was added by template switching, and unique molecular identifiers were carried by the cDNA. TCRdb ran MiXCR on the 5' RACE reads and lists one entry per CDR3 protein. The sample gives more than 650,000 distinct CDR3 sequences, 6% to 6.5% of which show up once; 1.5% to 2% is in the top ten. This clonotype was found a few times. Its antigen remains unidentified. This CDR3 spans 14 amino acids. Trimming removed 4 bases at V and 2 bases at J, with 9 bases between. Material for sequencing was naive T cells sorted from blood. This clonotype originated in a man between 18 and 35 years old in good health. This sequence joins TRBV12-3 or TRBV12-4 and TRBJ1-5; no definite D call. The CDR3 nucleotides are TGTGCCAGCAGTTCGACACTCCGCAATCAGCCCCAGCATTTT. Translating gives CASSSTLRNQPQHF.